This paragraph reports one T cell receptor (beta chain). The sample is drawn from a study of blood T cell repertoires in COVID-19. The CDR3 spans 18 residues. CDR1 GTSNPN and CDR2 SVGIG come from the germline V gene (reference sequence). The J segment lost 0 bases and the V segment lost 0 bases, leaving 12 bases of the junction unmatched. Under the authors' procedure: The assay estimated nucleated cells by amplifying reference gene primers. Profiled with immunoSEQ multiplex PCR; TCRdb holds only in-frame clones, not every one. Clone size and V and J calls were adopted from that table, with D and trimming inferred from the DNA. Among about 140,000 clones listed, 80% to 90% were seen once.

J is TRBJ1-2 and V is TRBV30, with TRBD1 identical over 8 bases. This TCR came from a man aged 45-65 years with active COVID-19. The sequenced material came from peripheral blood. The CDR3 DNA is TGTGCCTGGAGTGTACTATCCGCGGACAGGGCAGCTAACTATGGCTACACCTTC. Its protein is CAWSVLSADRAANYGYTF. Full variable domain (outside the CDR3, taken from reference TRBV30 and TRBJ1-2): SQTIHQWPATLVQPVGSPLSLECTVEGTSNPNLYWYRQAAGRGLQLLFYSVGIGQISSEVPQNLSASRPQDRQFILSSKKLLLSDSGFYLCAWSVLSADRAANYGYTFGSGTRLTVV.